This T cell receptor (beta chain) was found in a study of cytomegalovirus exposure and HLA in healthy donors. Study-level findings and limits: In a later analysis, a genetic analysis reported fewer productive-TCR N-insertions in an Asian-associated ancestry cluster than the cohort average.

It was with 60 Vbeta and 13 Jbeta primers that the PCR ran. TCRdb's copy holds only in-frame clones and misses some; the assay was immunoSEQ multiplex PCR. Among around 120,000 clones listed, 80% were seen once. Worth noting for this clone: Its antigen is unknown.

What was sequenced was PBMCs. The TCR was taken from a man between 25 and 39 years old in good health and CMV-seronegative.

CDR3 region: CASSPPTGGNEQFF. The DNA for the CDR3 is TGTGCCAGCTCACCTCCAACAGGGGGAAATGAGCAGTTCTTC. This chain connects TRBV18 to TRBJ2-1; TRBD1 aligns across 8 bases. The CDR3 loop spans 14 amino acids. V shed 3 bases, J shed 7 bases, and the junction held 5 bases outside the gene matches. Germline V lookup: CDR1 KGHSH, CDR2 LQKENI.